This T cell receptor beta chain was documented in a study of CD8 T cells in ankylosing spondylitis. Quantitative 5'-RACE with molecular barcodes produced the TCR beta libraries. TCRdb used MiXCR to reprocess the 5' RACE reads, holding one entry per CDR3 protein. The sample lists more than 200,000 distinct CDR3 sequences, about 24% occurring once. This clonotype appeared a few times. The target antigen is unknown. CDR1 and CDR2 from the germline V gene are MDHEN and SYDVKM. Trimming removed 5 bases from V and 5 bases from J, with 16 bases in between. The CDR3 length is 14 residues. Study observations and caveats: Disease-linked clones had a CD8+ phenotype and relatively low frequency in peripheral blood. For ankylosing spondylitis blood, a TCR beta motif of eight or nine highly homologous variants appeared characteristic.

The sequenced material came from blood, either unsorted or a sorted T cell fraction (not recorded which). The chain couples TRBV28 to TRBJ2-7; D possibly corresponds to TRBD2 (6 bases). This TCR came from a male donor with ankylosing spondylitis or in good health (not recorded which). CDR3: CASSRGLGVHEQYF. The CDR3 nucleotides read TGTGCCAGCAGTCGGGGACTGGGGGTCCACGAGCAGTACTTC.